These 28 T cell receptor beta chains came from one sample sequenced in a study of blood T cell repertoires in COVID-19. The repertoire was sequenced with immunoSEQ multiplex PCR; TCRdb's copy has only in-frame clones and lacks some. This table has over 150,000 clones, approximately 82% appearing once. The material sequenced was peripheral blood. These receptors all come from a human donor in a cohort sampled during active COVID-19.

This chain links TRBV27 with TRBJ2-4, with 13 bases lining up with TRBD2. CDR1 is MNHEY, CDR2 SMNVEV, per germline (reference sequence). Germline trimming cut 4 bases from V and 0 bases from J; bases unmatched to any gene: 6. This CDR3 comprises 18 residues. The CDR3 DNA follows: TGTGCCAGCAGTTCGGGACTAGCGGGGATCCTAGCCAAAAACATTCAGTACTTC. It yields the protein CASSSGLAGILAKNIQYF.

The CDR3 DNA reads as TGTGCCATCAGTGAGCCCAATACTTCCACAGATACGCAGTATTTT. Protein sequence: CAISEPNTSTDTQYF. The rearrangement joins TRBV10-3 to TRBJ2-3; D gene unclear. This CDR3 is 15 amino acids long. Trimming removed 2 bases at V and 2 bases at J, with 11 bases between. Germline CDR1 reads ENHRY; CDR2 reads SYGVKD.

This clone has a single count. This rearrangement joins TRBV6-2 or TRBV6-3 to TRBJ2-4, with 7 bases fitting TRBD2. The germline gives CDR1 MNHEY, CDR2 SVGEGT. The CDR3 spans 18 residues. V was pared by 2 bases and J by 1 base, with 11 bases of the junction left unmatched. The CDR3 coding sequence is TGTGCCAGCAGTTACAACTTAGGCGGGGGAGGGGCCAAAAACATTCAGTACTTC. It yields the protein CASSYNLGGGGAKNIQYF.

This chain links TRBV7-8 with TRBJ2-7; a possible D gene is TRBD1 (6 bases). Trimming stripped 1 base from V and 6 bases from J, with 13 bases between. The CDR3 contains 14 residues. Germline loops: CDR1 SGHVS, CDR2 FQNEAQ. The CDR3 DNA follows: TGTGCCAGCAGCTTAGGCAGGGAAGGGGGCGAGCAGTACTTC. The encoded protein is CASSLGREGGEQYF.

The genes are TRBV19 and TRBJ2-2; D is possibly TRBD2 (6 bases). CDR1 is LNHDA, CDR2 SQIVND, per germline (reference sequence). V was trimmed by 7 bases and J by 2 bases, leaving 20 bases between them. CDR3 length equals 17 residues. CDR3 protein: CASIDRHGRDNTGELFF. The DNA of the CDR3 is TGTGCCAGTATTGATCGGCACGGGCGGGACAACACCGGGGAGCTGTTTTTT.

The chain is built from TRBV6-6 and TRBJ2-7; TRBD2 matches at 12 bases. Unmatched junction bases numbered 8, after V lost 6 bases and J lost 2 bases. Germline assignment: CDR1 MNHNY and CDR2 SVGAGI (reference sequence). This CDR3 has 16 amino acids. CDR3 in DNA: TGTGCCAGCAGGTCTGGGACTAGCGGGTCACCCTACGAGCAGTACTTC. Protein sequence: CASRSGTSGSPYEQYF.

This clone came up a few times. This chain links TRBV5-1 with TRBJ2-2; maybe TRBD1 (5 bases). The CDR3 has 15 amino acids. CDR1 is SGHRS and CDR2 is YFSETQ in the germline V gene. V shed 0 bases and J shed 3 bases, with 9 bases lying between them. The CDR3 coding sequence is TGCGCCAGCAGCTTGGCCAGGGCGGACACCGGGGAGCTGTTTTTT. It encodes CASSLARADTGELFF. The variable domain in full, with the rest retrieved from reference TRBV5-1 and TRBJ2-2, is KAGVTQTPRYLIKTRGQQVTLSCSPISGHRSVSWYQQTPGQGLQFLFEYFSETQRNKGNFPGRFSGRQFSNSRSEMNVSTLELGDSALYLCASSLARADTGELFFGEGSRLTVL.

The chain employs TRBV9 and TRBJ2-1, with unresolved D. CDR3 size: 13 residues. Trimming took off 7 bases at V and 7 bases at J, with 15 bases between the two ends. From germline, CDR1 is SGDLS and CDR2 YYNGEE. The CDR3 DNA is TGTGCCAGCCCCAGGCCCGGTGGAAATGAGCAGTTCTTC. Its translation is CASPRPGGNEQFF.

The chain is built from TRBV5-1 and TRBJ2-5, with TRBD2 as a possible D gene (6 bases). This CDR3 has 14 residues. The ends were cut back, 4 bases at V and 2 bases at J, with 12 bases in the middle. Germline loops: CDR1 SGHRS, CDR2 YFSETQ. In nucleotides, the CDR3 is TGCGCCAGCAGCCGGAGGGCGGGGCAAGAGACCCAGTACTTC. Translation gives CASSRRAGQETQYF.

The chain uses TRBV18 and TRBJ2-3; D not certain. The CDR3 is 17 amino acids. V was trimmed by 0 bases and J by 0 bases, leaving 13 bases between them. From germline, CDR1 is KGHSH and CDR2 LQKENI. The CDR3 loop is CASSPPNGIRSTDTQYF. The CDR3 DNA follows: TGTGCCAGCTCACCACCGAACGGTATTCGAAGCACAGATACGCAGTATTTT.

V gene TRBV29-1 combines with J gene TRBJ2-1; D perhaps matches TRBD2 (9 bases). Per germline, CDR1 SQVTM and CDR2 ANQGSEA. CDR3 length: 17 residues. The ends were cut back, 7 bases at V and 6 bases at J, with 28 bases in the middle. This CDR3 reads CSGWTGRGRAGSNEQFF. DNA for the CDR3: TGCAGCGGATGGACAGGGCGCGGGAGGGCCGGATCCAATGAGCAGTTCTTC.

The V call is TRBV5-1, the J call TRBJ1-1; D not resolved. The CDR3 has 14 residues. V shed 4 bases and J shed 4 bases, with 14 bases lying between them. CDR1 and CDR2 (germline): SGHRS, YFSETQ. CDR3 DNA: TGCGCCAGCAGCGCGGGAGTAGGCTTCACTGAAGCTTTCTTT. This gives the protein CASSAGVGFTEAFF. Looking up the rest from reference TRBV5-1 and TRBJ1-1 gives the full variable domain: KAGVTQTPRYLIKTRGQQVTLSCSPISGHRSVSWYQQTPGQGLQFLFEYFSETQRNKGNFPGRFSGRQFSNSRSEMNVSTLELGDSALYLCASSAGVGFTEAFFGQGTRLTVV.

J is TRBJ2-1 and V is TRBV25-1; 9 bases match TRBD2. The germline CDR1 and CDR2 sequences are MGHDK and SYGVNS. This CDR3 has 15 residues. Trimming removed 2 bases from V and 4 bases from J; junction bases left unmatched: 3. CDR3 protein: CASSERLAGYNEQFF. The CDR3 nucleotides read TGTGCCAGCAGTGAAAGGCTAGCGGGATACAATGAGCAGTTCTTC.

V and J are TRBV19 and TRBJ2-1; D not certain. CDR1 LNHDA and CDR2 SQIVND come from the germline V gene (reference sequence). This CDR3 contains 12 residues. The V end lost 5 bases, the J end lost 10 bases, and 12 bases lay between the germline ends. The CDR3: CASSSHYREQFF. DNA of the CDR3: TGTGCCAGTAGTTCCCACTACCGCGAGCAGTTCTTC.

The sample holds a few counts of this clone. This chain joins TRBV28 and TRBJ2-2; 7 bases map to TRBD1. Germline trimming cut 4 bases from V and 6 bases from J; bases unmatched to any gene: 5. This CDR3 comprises 14 residues. Germline CDR1 and CDR2: MDHEN and SYDVKM. The CDR3 DNA follows: TGTGCCAGCAGTTCCCGACAGGGATCCGGGGAGCTGTTTTTT. It encodes CASSSRQGSGELFF. Looking up the rest from reference TRBV28 and TRBJ2-2 gives the full variable domain: DVKVTQSSRYLVKRTGEKVFLECVQDMDHENMFWYRQDPGLGLRLIYFSYDVKMKEKGDIPEGYSVSREKKERFSLILESASTNQTSMYLCASSSRQGSGELFFGEGSRLTVL.

This chain uses TRBV25-1 with TRBJ2-5; 7 nucleotides line up with TRBD1. The CDR3 is 15 amino acids. V was pared by 4 bases and J by 4 bases, with 9 bases of the junction left unmatched. Germline assignment: CDR1 MGHDK and CDR2 SYGVNS. The CDR3 loop is CASSVWAGGRETQYF. CDR3 nucleotides: TGTGCCAGCAGTGTGTGGGCAGGGGGAAGAGAGACCCAGTACTTC.

This sequence joins TRBV9 and TRBJ2-1, with 10 bases aligning to TRBD2. This CDR3 spans 16 amino acids. Trimming at V came to 2 bases and at J to 2 bases, leaving 4 bases not matched to a gene. Germline CDR1 SGDLS, CDR2 YYNGEE. The CDR3 DNA sequence: TGTGCCAGCAGCGTTACTAGCGGGAACACCTACAATGAGCAGTTCTTC. This translates into CASSVTSGNTYNEQFF. The full variable domain, in which reference TRBV9 and TRBJ2-1 provide the parts outside the CDR3, is DSGVTQTPKHLITATGQRVTLRCSPRSGDLSVYWYQQSLDQGLQFLIQYYNGEERAKGNILERFSAQQFPDLHSELNLSSLELGDSALYFCASSVTSGNTYNEQFFGPGTRLTVL.

This chain links TRBV4-1 with TRBJ2-3, with 14 bases matching TRBD2. V gave up 0 bases and J gave up 15 bases; unmatched junction bases: 5. Germline lookup yields CDR1 MGHRA and CDR2 YSYEKL. The CDR3 covers 14 residues. CDR3 protein: CASSQEAGLAGGYF. The CDR3 DNA sequence: TGCGCCAGCAGCCAAGAAGCCGGACTAGCGGGAGGCTATTTT.

The chain couples TRBV5-6 to TRBJ2-2; 7 bases map to TRBD1. Per germline, CDR1 SGHDT and CDR2 YYEEEE. The CDR3 sequence is 15 residues long. The V segment lost 2 bases and the J segment 7 bases; nucleotides outside the gene matches: 8. Here the CDR3 reads CASSLGTGVHGELFF. CDR3 nucleotide sequence: TGTGCCAGCAGCTTAGGAACAGGGGTTCACGGGGAGCTGTTTTTT.

V is TRBV6-1 and J is TRBJ1-2, with a weak D call TRBD1 (5 bases). V lost 3 bases and J 4 bases, leaving 15 bases between the germline ends. There are 15 residues in the CDR3. Germline V gene lookup returns CDR1 MNHNS and CDR2 SASEGT. Here the CDR3 reads CASSESGGLGYGYTF. The CDR3 nucleotides are TGTGCCAGCAGTGAGTCGGGGGGACTGGGCTATGGCTACACCTTC.

The rearrangement links TRBV27 to TRBJ1-6; TRBD1 is a possible D gene (5 bases). CDR1 is MNHEY and CDR2 is SMNVEV in the germline V gene (reference sequence). The CDR3 length is 15 residues. With 3 bases removed from V and 0 bases from J, the gap between germline ends came to 6 bases. CDR3 in DNA: TGTGCCAGCAGTTTTAGGGGCTCCTATAATTCACCCCTCCACTTT. Encoded protein: CASSFRGSYNSPLHF.

This clone was picked up a small number of times. This CDR3 is also generated by other DNA sequences in the sample. CDR3: CASRAWEPGNTIYF. In DNA form, the CDR3 reads TGTGCCAGCCGGGCCTGGGAGCCTGGAAACACCATATATTTT. The gene calls are TRBV28 and TRBJ1-3; D remains ambiguous. This CDR3 spans 14 amino acids. Germline V CDR1 and CDR2: MDHEN, SYDVKM. Trimming removed 8 bases from V and 2 bases from J, with 13 bases in between.

The CDR3 DNA follows: TGTGCCACTATGCGGGAGTCCTACAATGAGCAGTTCTTC. This sequence encodes CATMRESYNEQFF. The chain employs TRBV19 and TRBJ2-1, with TRBD2 identical over 7 bases. V shed 10 bases, J shed 1 base, and the junction held 4 bases outside the gene matches. The CDR3 consists of 13 residues. Germline CDR1 is LNHDA and CDR2 is SQIVND (reference sequence).

Note on this clone: In the same sample, other DNA sequences code for this CDR3. V and J are TRBV28 and TRBJ1-2; 7 bases agree with TRBD1. V shed 6 bases and J 8 bases; nucleotides not matched to a gene: 9. Germline CDR1 and CDR2: MDHEN and SYDVKM. CDR3 size: 13 residues. The CDR3, as DNA: TGTGCCAGCAGCGCAGGGGGTAGTCTAGGCTACACCTTC. Its protein product is CASSAGGSLGYTF.

The chain is built from TRBV7-2 and TRBJ2-7, with D possibly TRBD2 on 6 matching bases. Germline values: CDR1 SGHTA, CDR2 FQGNSA. V was trimmed by 1 base and J by 2 bases, leaving 12 bases between them. The CDR3 is 15 amino acids. Here the CDR3 reads CASSLEGTRTYEQYF. The CDR3 nucleotides read TGTGCCAGCAGCTTAGAGGGGACTCGAACCTACGAGCAGTACTTC.

The chain couples TRBV3-1 (or the pseudogene TRBV3-2) to TRBJ2-5, with a possible D match to TRBD2 (6 bases). Germline CDR1 LGHDT, CDR2 YNNKEL (reference sequence). V shed 1 base and J shed 7 bases, with 16 bases lying between them. The CDR3 has 15 residues. CDR3 region: CASSQALTREGTQYF. In DNA, the CDR3 is TGTGCCAGCAGCCAAGCCCTGACTAGGGAAGGGACCCAGTACTTC.

The V and J genes are TRBV6-1 and TRBJ1-2, with TRBD1 matching 8 bases. Per germline, CDR1 MNHNS and CDR2 SASEGT. The CDR3 contains 17 residues. With 3 bases clipped from V and 4 bases from J, the junction kept 13 bases outside the gene matches. The CDR3 reads CASSDTAGGPFSYGYTF. Here the CDR3 DNA reads TGTGCCAGCAGTGATACCGCAGGGGGCCCTTTTAGCTATGGCTACACCTTC.

This CDR3 reads CASSDRVKEGYTF. In DNA form, the CDR3 reads TGTGCCAGCAGCGACAGGGTGAAAGAAGGCTACACCTTC. The J gene is TRBJ1-2, the V gene TRBV12-3 or TRBV12-4; 7 bases align to TRBD1. This CDR3 has 13 residues. Trimming cost V 6 bases and J 8 bases; bases outside gene matches: 9.